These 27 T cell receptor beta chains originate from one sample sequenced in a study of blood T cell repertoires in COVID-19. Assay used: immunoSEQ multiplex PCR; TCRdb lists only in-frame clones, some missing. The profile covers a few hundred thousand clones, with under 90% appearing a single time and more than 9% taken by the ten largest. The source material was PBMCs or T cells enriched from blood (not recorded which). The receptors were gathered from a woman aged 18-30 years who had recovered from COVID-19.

The CDR3, as DNA: TGCAGCGTTGAAGAGCGAGGGGAGGGCTATGGCTACACCTTC. It encodes CSVEERGEGYGYTF. V and J are TRBV29-1 and TRBJ1-2; maybe TRBD1 (5 bases). The CDR3 runs to 14 residues. CDR1 and CDR2 from the germline V gene are SQVTM and ANQGSEA. V dropped 0 bases and J dropped 4 bases, with 12 bases sitting between them. The variable domain in full, with the rest retrieved from reference TRBV29-1 and TRBJ1-2, is SAVISQKPSRDICQRGTSLTIQCQVDSQVTMMFWYRQQPGQSLTLIATANQGSEATYESGFVIDKFPISRPNLTFSTLTVSNMSPEDSSIYLCSVEERGEGYGYTFGSGTRLTVV.

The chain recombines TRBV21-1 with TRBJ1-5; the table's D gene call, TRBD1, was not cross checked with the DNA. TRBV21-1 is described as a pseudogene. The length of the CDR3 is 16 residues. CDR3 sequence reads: CASSKVESGELIIKHF. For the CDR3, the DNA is TGTGCCAGCAGCAAAGTAGAATCAGGTGAGTTAATCATAAAGCATTTT.

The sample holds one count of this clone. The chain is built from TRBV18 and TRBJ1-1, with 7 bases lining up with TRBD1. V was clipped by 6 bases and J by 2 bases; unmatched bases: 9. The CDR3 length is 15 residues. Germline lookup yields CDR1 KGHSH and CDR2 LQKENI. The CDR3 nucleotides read TGTGCCAGCTCTCCCAACAGGGGCCCAAACACTGAAGCTTTCTTT. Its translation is CASSPNRGPNTEAFF.

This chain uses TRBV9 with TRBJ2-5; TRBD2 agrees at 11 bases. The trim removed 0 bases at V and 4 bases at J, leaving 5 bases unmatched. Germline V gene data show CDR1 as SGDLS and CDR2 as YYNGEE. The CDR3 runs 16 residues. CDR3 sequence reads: CASSVGVAGGAETQYF. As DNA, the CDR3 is TGTGCCAGCAGCGTAGGAGTAGCGGGGGGGGCAGAGACCCAGTACTTC.

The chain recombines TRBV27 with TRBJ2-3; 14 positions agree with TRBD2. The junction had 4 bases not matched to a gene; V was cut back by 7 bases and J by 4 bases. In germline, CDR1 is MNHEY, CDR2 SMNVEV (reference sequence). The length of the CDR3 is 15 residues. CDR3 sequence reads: CASNWGLAGADTQYF. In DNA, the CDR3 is TGTGCCAGCAATTGGGGACTAGCGGGAGCAGATACGCAGTATTTT.

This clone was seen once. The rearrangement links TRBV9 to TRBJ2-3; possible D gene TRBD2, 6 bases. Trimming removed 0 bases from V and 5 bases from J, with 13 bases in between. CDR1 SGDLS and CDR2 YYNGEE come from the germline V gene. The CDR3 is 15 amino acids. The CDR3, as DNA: TGTGCCAGCAGCGTAGTTGGAGGGCGAGAAGATACGCAGTATTTT. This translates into CASSVVGGREDTQYF.

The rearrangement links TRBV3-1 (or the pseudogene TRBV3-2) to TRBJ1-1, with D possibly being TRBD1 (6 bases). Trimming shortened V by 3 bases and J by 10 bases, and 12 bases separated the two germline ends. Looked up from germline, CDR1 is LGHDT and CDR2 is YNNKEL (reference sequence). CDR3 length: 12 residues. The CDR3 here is CASSHPPDRAFF. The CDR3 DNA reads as TGTGCCAGCAGCCATCCGCCGGACAGAGCTTTCTTT.

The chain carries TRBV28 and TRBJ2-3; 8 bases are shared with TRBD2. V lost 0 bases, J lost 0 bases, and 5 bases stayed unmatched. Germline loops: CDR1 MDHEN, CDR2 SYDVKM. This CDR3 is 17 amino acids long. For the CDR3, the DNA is TGTGCCAGCAGTTTATGGAGGGCTAGCGGGAGCACAGATACGCAGTATTTT. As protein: CASSLWRASGSTDTQYF.

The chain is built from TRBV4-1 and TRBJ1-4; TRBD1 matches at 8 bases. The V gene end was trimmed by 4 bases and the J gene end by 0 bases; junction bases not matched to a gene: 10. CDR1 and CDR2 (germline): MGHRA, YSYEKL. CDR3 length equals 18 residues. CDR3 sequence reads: CASSLRTGKRATNEKLFF. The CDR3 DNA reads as TGCGCCAGCAGCCTCCGGACAGGGAAGAGGGCAACTAATGAAAAACTGTTTTTT.

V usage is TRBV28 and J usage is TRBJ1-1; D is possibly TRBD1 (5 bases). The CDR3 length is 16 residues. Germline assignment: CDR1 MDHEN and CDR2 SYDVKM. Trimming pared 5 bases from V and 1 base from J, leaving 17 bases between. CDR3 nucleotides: TGTGCCAGCAGTCCCTATTTGGACACTCCGAACACTGAAGCTTTCTTT. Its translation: CASSPYLDTPNTEAFF. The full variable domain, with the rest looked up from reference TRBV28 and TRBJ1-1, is DVKVTQSSRYLVKRTGEKVFLECVQDMDHENMFWYRQDPGLGLRLIYFSYDVKMKEKGDIPEGYSVSREKKERFSLILESASTNQTSMYLCASSPYLDTPNTEAFFGQGTRLTVV.

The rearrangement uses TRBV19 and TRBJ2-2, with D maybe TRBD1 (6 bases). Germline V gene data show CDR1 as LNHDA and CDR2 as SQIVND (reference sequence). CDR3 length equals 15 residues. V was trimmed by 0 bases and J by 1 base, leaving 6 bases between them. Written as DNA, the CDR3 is TGTGCCAGTAGTATAGAGACAGGGAACACCGGGGAGCTGTTTTTT. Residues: CASSIETGNTGELFF.

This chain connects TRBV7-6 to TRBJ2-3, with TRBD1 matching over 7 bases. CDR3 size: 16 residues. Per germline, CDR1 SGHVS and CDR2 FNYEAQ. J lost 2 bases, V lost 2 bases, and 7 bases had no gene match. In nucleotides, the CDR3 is TGTGCCAGCAGCTTACAACCGGGACAGACCACAGATACGCAGTATTTT. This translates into CASSLQPGQTTDTQYF.

This chain's CDR3 is CASSLALGASTEAFF. The DNA for the CDR3 is TGCGCCAGCAGCTTGGCCTTAGGGGCGAGCACTGAAGCTTTCTTT. The chain employs TRBV5-1 and TRBJ1-1, with D possibly being TRBD1 (5 bases). The CDR3 runs to 15 residues. Between the trimmed V and J ends, which lost 0 bases and 4 bases, there was a span of 13 bases. Germline V gene data show CDR1 as SGHRS and CDR2 as YFSETQ.

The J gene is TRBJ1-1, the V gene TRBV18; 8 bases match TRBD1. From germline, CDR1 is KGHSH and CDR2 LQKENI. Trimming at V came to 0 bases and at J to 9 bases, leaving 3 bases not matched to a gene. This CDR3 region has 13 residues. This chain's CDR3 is CASSPPGQGQAFF. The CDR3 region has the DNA TGTGCCAGCTCACCACCTGGACAGGGTCAAGCTTTCTTT. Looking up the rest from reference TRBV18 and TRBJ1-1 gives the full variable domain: NAGVMQNPRHLVRRRGQEARLRCSPMKGHSHVYWYRQLPEEGLKFMVYLQKENIIDESGMPKERFSAEFPKEGPSILRIQQVVRGDSAAYFCASSPPGQGQAFFGQGTRLTVV.

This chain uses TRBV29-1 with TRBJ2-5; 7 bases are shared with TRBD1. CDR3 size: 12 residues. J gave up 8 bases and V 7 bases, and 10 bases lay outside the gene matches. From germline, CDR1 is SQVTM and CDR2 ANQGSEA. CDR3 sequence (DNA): TGCAGCGGTGAGACAGGGCAAAGTACCCAGTACTTC. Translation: CSGETGQSTQYF.

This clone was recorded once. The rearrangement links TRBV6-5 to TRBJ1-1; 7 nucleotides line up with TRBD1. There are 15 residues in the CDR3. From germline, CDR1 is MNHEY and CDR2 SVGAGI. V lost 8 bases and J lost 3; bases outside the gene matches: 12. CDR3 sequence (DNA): TGTGCCAGCCCCGACAGGGTTCACCTGGACACTGAAGCTTTCTTT. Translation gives CASPDRVHLDTEAFF.

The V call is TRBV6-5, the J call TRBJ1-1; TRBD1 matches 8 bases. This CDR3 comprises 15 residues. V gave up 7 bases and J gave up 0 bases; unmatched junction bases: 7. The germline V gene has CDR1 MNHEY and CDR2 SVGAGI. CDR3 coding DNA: TGTGCCAGCATCCGACAGGGGCTCATGAACACTGAAGCTTTCTTT. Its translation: CASIRQGLMNTEAFF.

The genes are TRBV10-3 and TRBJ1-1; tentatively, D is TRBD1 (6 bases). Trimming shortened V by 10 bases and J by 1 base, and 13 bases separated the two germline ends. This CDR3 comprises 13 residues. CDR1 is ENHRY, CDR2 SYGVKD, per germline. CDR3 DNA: TGTGCCACCACAGGGACATCGAACACTGAAGCTTTCTTT. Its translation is CATTGTSNTEAFF.

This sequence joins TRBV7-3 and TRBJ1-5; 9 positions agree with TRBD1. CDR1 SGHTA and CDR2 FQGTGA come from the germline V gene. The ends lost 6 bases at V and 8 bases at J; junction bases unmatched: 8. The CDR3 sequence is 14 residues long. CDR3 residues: CASRPGQGRKPQHF. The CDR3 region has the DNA TGTGCCAGCAGACCAGGACAGGGGAGAAAGCCCCAGCATTTT.

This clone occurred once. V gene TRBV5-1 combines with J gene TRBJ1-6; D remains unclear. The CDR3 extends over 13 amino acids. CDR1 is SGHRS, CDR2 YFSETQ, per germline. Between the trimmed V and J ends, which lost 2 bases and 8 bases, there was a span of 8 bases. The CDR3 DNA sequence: TGCGCCAGCAGCTTAACGGAGGATTCACCCCTCCACTTT. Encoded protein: CASSLTEDSPLHF.

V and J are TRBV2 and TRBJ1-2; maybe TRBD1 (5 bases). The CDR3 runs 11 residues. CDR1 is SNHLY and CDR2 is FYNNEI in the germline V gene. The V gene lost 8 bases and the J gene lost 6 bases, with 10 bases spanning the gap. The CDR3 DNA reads TGTGCCAGCCTCGGGGGAAATGGCTACACCTTC. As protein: CASLGGNGYTF.

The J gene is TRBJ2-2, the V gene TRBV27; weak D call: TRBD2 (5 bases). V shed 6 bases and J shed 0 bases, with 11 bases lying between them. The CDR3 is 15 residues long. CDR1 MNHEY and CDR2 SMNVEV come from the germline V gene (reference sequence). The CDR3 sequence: CASRLDITNTGELFF. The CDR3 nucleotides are TGTGCCAGCAGACTAGACATTACGAACACCGGGGAGCTGTTTTTT.

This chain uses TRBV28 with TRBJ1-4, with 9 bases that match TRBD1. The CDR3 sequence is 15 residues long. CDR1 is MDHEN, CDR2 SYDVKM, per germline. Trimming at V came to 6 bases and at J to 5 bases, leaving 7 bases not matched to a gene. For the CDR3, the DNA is TGTGCCAGCAGCGGCCGGACAGGGGTCAATGAAAAACTGTTTTTT. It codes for CASSGRTGVNEKLFF.

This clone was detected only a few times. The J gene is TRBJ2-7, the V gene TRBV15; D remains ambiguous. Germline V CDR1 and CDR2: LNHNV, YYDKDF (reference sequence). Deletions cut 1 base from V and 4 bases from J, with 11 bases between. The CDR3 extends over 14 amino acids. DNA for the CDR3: TGTGCCACCAGCAGAGTGCCTTCCCAGTACGAGCAGTACTTC. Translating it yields CATSRVPSQYEQYF.

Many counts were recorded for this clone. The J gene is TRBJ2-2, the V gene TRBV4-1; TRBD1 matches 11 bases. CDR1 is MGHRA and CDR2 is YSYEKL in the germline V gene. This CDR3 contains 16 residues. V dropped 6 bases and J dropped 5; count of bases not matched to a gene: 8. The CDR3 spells CASSHGQGARTGELFF. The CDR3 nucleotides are TGCGCCAGCAGTCACGGACAGGGGGCGCGTACCGGGGAGCTGTTTTTT.

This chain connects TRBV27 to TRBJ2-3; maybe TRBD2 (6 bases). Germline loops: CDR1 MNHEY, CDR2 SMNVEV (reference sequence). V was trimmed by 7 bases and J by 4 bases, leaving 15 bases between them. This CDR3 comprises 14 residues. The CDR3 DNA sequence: TGTGCCAGCAAGGGAGGCACAACCTCAGATACGCAGTATTTT. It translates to CASKGGTTSDTQYF.

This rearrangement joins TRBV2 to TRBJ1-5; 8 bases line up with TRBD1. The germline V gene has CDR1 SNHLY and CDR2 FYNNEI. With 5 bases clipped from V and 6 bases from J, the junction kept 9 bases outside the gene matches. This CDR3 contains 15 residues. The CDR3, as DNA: TGTGCCAGCAGTCACCGGGACAGGCGGGGTCAGCCCCAGCATTTT. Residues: CASSHRDRRGQPQHF.